The 20 T cell receptor beta chains given below trace back to one sample, sequenced in a study of somatic mutations in cytotoxic T cells in rheumatoid arthritis (dated by TCRdb to about 2017). The library was obtained by the immunoSEQ multiplex PCR assay. TCRdb mirrors the immuneACCESS table, restricted to in-frame sequences. Some clones are absent from its copies; in checked studies, under half trace to an unresolved V gene, and the reason for the others is unknown. The sample contains approximately 7,000 clones, around 75% of them found a single time. 30% to 45% of the sample is held by the ten biggest clonotypes. Sequencing was done on a sample of CD8+ T cells sorted from blood. The receptors stem from a woman aged 60-70 years in good health.

This clone was detected only once. This chain connects TRBV30 to TRBJ1-1; maybe TRBD1 (6 bases). This CDR3 region has 16 residues. V lost 0 bases and J lost 3, with 17 bases in between. The germline V gene encodes CDR1 GTSNPN and CDR2 SVGIG (reference sequence). This CDR3 is CAWSVPQFPGDTEAFF. In DNA form, the CDR3 reads TGTGCCTGGAGTGTACCCCAATTCCCAGGGGACACTGAAGCTTTCTTT.

The rearrangement joins TRBV9 to TRBJ2-3, with 10 bases lining up with TRBD1. Per germline, CDR1 SGDLS and CDR2 YYNGEE. The CDR3 spans 15 residues. The V gene end was trimmed by 0 bases and the J gene end by 5 bases; junction bases not matched to a gene: 3. The CDR3 DNA reads TGTGCCAGCAGCGTAGTCGGGACAGGGGAAGATACGCAGTATTTT. It specifies CASSVVGTGEDTQYF.

The chain recombines TRBV5-6 with TRBJ2-4; 12 nucleotides align to TRBD1. Germline V gene sequence: CDR1 SGHDT, CDR2 YYEEEE. The CDR3 has 16 residues. The ends lost 7 bases at V and 8 bases at J; junction bases unmatched: 13. CDR3 amino acids: CASRFGTGGLEDIQYF. The DNA for the CDR3 is TGTGCCAGCCGGTTTGGGACAGGGGGCTTGGAGGACATTCAGTACTTC. Looking up the rest from reference TRBV5-6 and TRBJ2-4 gives the full variable domain: DAGVTQSPTHLIKTRGQQVTLRCSPKSGHDTVSWYQQALGQGPQFIFQYYEEEERQRGNFPDRFSGHQFPNYSSELNVNALLLGDSALYLCASRFGTGGLEDIQYFGAGTRLSVL.

The V and J genes are TRBV7-9 and TRBJ2-7, with TRBD2 matching over 8 bases. V trimming: 5 bases; J trimming: 5 bases; junction bases outside the gene matches: 11. CDR3 size: 15 residues. Germline lookup yields CDR1 SEHNR and CDR2 FQNEAQ (reference sequence). CDR3 protein: CASSPRTSYSDEQYF. The CDR3 DNA is TGTGCCAGCAGCCCCCGGACTAGCTACAGCGACGAGCAGTACTTC.

The chain joins TRBV28 to TRBJ1-5; D is perhaps TRBD1 (5 bases). V was cut by 4 bases and J by 0 bases, with 10 bases left in between. Germline CDR1 MDHEN, CDR2 SYDVKM. The CDR3 has 15 amino acids. The CDR3 DNA reads TGTGCCAGCAGTTCTCCGGACAATAGCAATCAGCCCCAGCATTTT. Residues: CASSSPDNSNQPQHF.

This chain connects TRBV6-1 to TRBJ2-1; perhaps TRBD2 as D (5 bases). This CDR3 has 15 residues. V shed 5 bases and J shed 13 bases, with 24 bases lying between them. Per the germline V gene, CDR1 is MNHNS and CDR2 is SASEGT. DNA of the CDR3: TGTGCCAGCAGTCGCCGGACTCTCCCAGACATAAATCAGTTCTTC. Translating gives CASSRRTLPDINQFF.

This chain joins TRBV11-2 and TRBJ2-7; D possibly corresponds to TRBD2 (6 bases). The CDR3 consists of 15 residues. V was clipped by 4 bases and J by 6 bases, with 19 bases between them. CDR1 and CDR2 from the germline V gene are SGHAT and FQNNGV. CDR3 DNA sequence: TGTGCCAGCAGCTCGGAGGGGCGGAGAGGGCCCGAGCAGTACTTC. As protein: CASSSEGRRGPEQYF.

The CDR3 DNA follows: TGTGCCAGCACCGAGACTAGCGGGGTCTACAATGAGCAGTTCTTC. It is translated as CASTETSGVYNEQFF. The genes are TRBV28 and TRBJ2-1, with TRBD2 matching over 11 bases. Unmatched junction bases numbered 5, after V lost 7 bases and J lost 3 bases. In germline, CDR1 is MDHEN, CDR2 SYDVKM. The CDR3 runs to 15 residues.

A single count supports this clone. The rearrangement joins TRBV7-3 to TRBJ2-5, with D possibly matching TRBD1 (5 bases). CDR3 length: 13 residues. The V and J ends lost 3 bases and 4 bases respectively, with 9 bases between them. Per the germline V gene, CDR1 is SGHTA and CDR2 is FQGTGA. In DNA form, the CDR3 reads TGTGCCAGCAGCTTCGACAGCCTAGAGACCCAGTACTTC. It is translated as CASSFDSLETQYF. The full variable domain, rest sourced from reference TRBV7-3 and TRBJ2-5, is GAGVSQTPSNKVTEKGKYVELRCDPISGHTALYWYRQSLGQGPEFLIYFQGTGAADDSGLPNDRFFAVRPEGSVSTLKIQRTERGDSAVYLCASSFDSLETQYFGPGTRLLVL.

V is TRBV5-1 and J is TRBJ1-1; 7 bases line up with TRBD1. This CDR3 has 14 amino acids. Germline values: CDR1 SGHRS, CDR2 YFSETQ. With V trimmed by 1 base and J by 3 bases, 3 bases remained unmatched. As DNA, the CDR3 is TGCGCCAGCAGCTTGCAGACAGGGCACACTGAAGCTTTCTTT. Amino acids: CASSLQTGHTEAFF.

V is TRBV7-9 and J is TRBJ2-1, with a tentative D call TRBD1 (6 bases). The germline V gene encodes CDR1 SEHNR and CDR2 FQNEAQ (reference sequence). V was shortened by 8 bases and J by 0 bases, with 17 bases between the two germline ends. The CDR3 runs to 16 residues. The CDR3 loop is CASRPPTGSSYNEQFF. Written as DNA, the CDR3 is TGTGCCAGCCGCCCCCCTACAGGGAGCTCCTACAATGAGCAGTTCTTC.

The CDR3 nucleotides read TGCGCCAGCAGCACCGGACTAGCGGGAGGATACGAGCAGTACTTC. As protein: CASSTGLAGGYEQYF. The rearrangement joins TRBV5-1 to TRBJ2-7; 14 bases are a match to TRBD2. The V gene end was trimmed by 4 bases and the J gene end by 4 bases; junction bases not matched to a gene: 4. Germline-derived CDR1 and CDR2 are SGHRS and YFSETQ. The CDR3 is 15 residues long.

The chain uses TRBV28 and TRBJ2-5; 15 bases match TRBD2. Trimming at V came to 4 bases and at J to 5 bases, leaving 11 bases not matched to a gene. CDR1 and CDR2 from the germline V gene are MDHEN and SYDVKM. This CDR3 comprises 18 residues. This CDR3 reads CASSSPGTSGRIGETQYF. As DNA, the CDR3 is TGTGCCAGCAGTTCCCCCGGGACTAGCGGGAGGATAGGGGAGACCCAGTACTTC.

This clone was observed a few times. The chain combines TRBV29-1 with TRBJ1-1; 8 bases align to TRBD1. The junction had 8 bases not matched to a gene; V was cut back by 5 bases and J by 3 bases. The CDR3 loop spans 14 amino acids. In germline, CDR1 is SQVTM, CDR2 ANQGSEA. For the CDR3, the DNA is TGCAGCGTTACTCCGGGACAGGTTTACACTGAAGCTTTCTTT. Translating it yields CSVTPGQVYTEAFF.

The rearrangement links TRBV2 to TRBJ2-3, with TRBD2 identical over 10 bases. This CDR3 has 19 amino acids. CDR1 and CDR2 from the germline V gene are SNHLY and FYNNEI. V shed 7 bases, J shed 1 base, and the junction held 17 bases outside the gene matches. The CDR3 protein is CASTPPLGASGGRTDTQYF. The CDR3 nucleotides read TGTGCCAGCACCCCACCGTTGGGGGCTAGCGGGGGACGCACAGATACGCAGTATTTT.

V usage is TRBV27 and J usage is TRBJ1-5, with D perhaps TRBD1 (5 bases). CDR3 length equals 15 residues. Between the trimmed V and J ends, which lost 4 bases and 5 bases, there was a span of 15 bases. Germline V lookup: CDR1 MNHEY, CDR2 SMNVEV (reference sequence). The CDR3 loop reads CASSWGTGGDQPQHF. The CDR3 coding sequence is TGTGCCAGCAGTTGGGGCACAGGCGGAGATCAGCCCCAGCATTTT.

The chain links TRBV19 to TRBJ2-7; TRBD1 matches at 9 bases. J gave up 5 bases and V 4 bases, and 3 bases lay outside the gene matches. This CDR3 has 13 amino acids. The germline gives CDR1 LNHDA, CDR2 SQIVND (reference sequence). The CDR3 nucleotides are TGTGCCAGTAGTAGACAGGGGGGCGACGAGCAGTACTTC. Protein sequence: CASSRQGGDEQYF.

This chain uses TRBV7-2 with TRBJ1-5, with D tentatively TRBD1 (5 bases). CDR3 size: 15 residues. Trimming took off 2 bases at V and 0 bases at J, with 8 bases between the two ends. Germline values: CDR1 SGHTA, CDR2 FQGNSA. The CDR3 nucleotides are TGTGCCAGCAGCTTAAGCAGGGTTAGCAATCAGCCCCAGCATTTT. The encoded protein is CASSLSRVSNQPQHF.

The chain links TRBV2 to TRBJ1-2; 8 nucleotides agree with TRBD1. The germline V gene encodes CDR1 SNHLY and CDR2 FYNNEI. The CDR3 is made up of 14 amino acids. J lost 3 bases, V lost 6 bases, and 6 bases had no gene match. DNA for the CDR3: TGTGCCAGCAGGGGACAGGCGGGCGACTATGGCTACACCTTC. Translated: CASRGQAGDYGYTF. Looking up the rest from reference TRBV2 and TRBJ1-2 gives the full variable domain: EPEVTQTPSHQVTQMGQEVILRCVPISNHLYFYWYRQILGQKVEFLVSFYNNEISEKSEIFDDQFSVERPDGSNFTLKIRSTKLEDSAMYFCASRGQAGDYGYTFGSGTRLTVV.

The CDR3 DNA follows: TGCAGCGTTGAAGAATCAGCGTACAATGAGCAGTTCTTC. It codes for CSVEESAYNEQFF. V and J are TRBV29-1 and TRBJ2-1, with D unresolved. V lost 0 bases, J lost 4 bases, and 7 bases lay in between. From germline, CDR1 is SQVTM and CDR2 ANQGSEA. The CDR3 covers 13 residues.